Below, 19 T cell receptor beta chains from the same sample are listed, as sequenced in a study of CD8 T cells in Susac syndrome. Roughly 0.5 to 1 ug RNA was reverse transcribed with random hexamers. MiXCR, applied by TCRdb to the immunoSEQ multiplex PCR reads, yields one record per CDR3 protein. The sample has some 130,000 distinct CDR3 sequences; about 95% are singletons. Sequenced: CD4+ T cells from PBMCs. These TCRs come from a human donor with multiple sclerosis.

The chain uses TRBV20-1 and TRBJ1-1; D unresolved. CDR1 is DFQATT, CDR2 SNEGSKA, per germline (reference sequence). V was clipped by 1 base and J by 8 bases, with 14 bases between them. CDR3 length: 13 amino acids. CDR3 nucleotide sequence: TGCAGTGCTAGAGGTGGTGGCTCTGGGGAAGCTTTCTTT. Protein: CSARGGGSGEAFF.

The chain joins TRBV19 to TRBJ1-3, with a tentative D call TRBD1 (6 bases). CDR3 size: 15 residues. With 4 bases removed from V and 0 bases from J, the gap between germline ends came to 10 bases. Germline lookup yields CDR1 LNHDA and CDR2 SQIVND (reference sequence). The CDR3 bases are TGTGCCAGTAGTACCGACAGGAACTCTGGAAACACCATATATTTT. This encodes CASSTDRNSGNTIYF.

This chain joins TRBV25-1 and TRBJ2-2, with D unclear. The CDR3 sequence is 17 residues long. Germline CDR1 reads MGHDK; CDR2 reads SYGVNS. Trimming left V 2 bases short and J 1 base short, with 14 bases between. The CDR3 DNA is TGTGCCAGCAGTGAAATGGGAAGGGTATGGAACACCGGGGAGCTGTTTTTT. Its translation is CASSEMGRVWNTGELFF.

Here the CDR3 DNA reads TGTGCCTGGGCGCCGGGACCTCAAAACACCGGGGAGCTGTTTTTT. Amino acid sequence: CAWAPGPQNTGELFF. This chain joins TRBV30 and TRBJ2-2; tentatively, D is TRBD1 or TRBD2 (5 bases each). Germline V gene lookup returns CDR1 GTSNPN and CDR2 SVGIG (reference sequence). Trimming took off 5 bases at V and 2 bases at J, with 15 bases between the two ends. This CDR3 has 15 amino acids. Based on the CDR3 plus reference TRBV30 and TRBJ2-2, the full variable domain is SQTIHQWPATLVQPVGSPLSLECTVEGTSNPNLYWYRQAAGRGLQLLFYSVGIGQISSEVPQNLSASRPQDRQFILSSKKLLLSDSGFYLCAWAPGPQNTGELFFGEGSRLTVL.

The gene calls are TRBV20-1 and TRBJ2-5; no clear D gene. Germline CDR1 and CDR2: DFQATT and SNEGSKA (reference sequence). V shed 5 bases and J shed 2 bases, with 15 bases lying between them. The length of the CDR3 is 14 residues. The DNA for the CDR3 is TGCAGTGCTCCGGATAACGGCACACAAGAGACCCAGTACTTC. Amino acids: CSAPDNGTQETQYF.

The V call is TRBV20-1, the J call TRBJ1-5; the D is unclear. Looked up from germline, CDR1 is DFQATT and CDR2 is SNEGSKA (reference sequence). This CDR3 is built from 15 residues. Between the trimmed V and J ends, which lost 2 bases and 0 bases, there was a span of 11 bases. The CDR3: CSARRSEYSNQPQHF. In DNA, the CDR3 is TGCAGTGCTAGACGTTCGGAATATAGCAATCAGCCCCAGCATTTT.

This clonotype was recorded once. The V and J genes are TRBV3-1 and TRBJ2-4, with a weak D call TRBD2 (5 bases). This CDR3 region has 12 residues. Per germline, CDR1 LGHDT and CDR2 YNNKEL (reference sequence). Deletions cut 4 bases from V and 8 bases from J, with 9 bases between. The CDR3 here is CASSRRMDIQYF. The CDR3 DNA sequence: TGTGCCAGCAGCCGGAGGATGGACATTCAGTACTTC.

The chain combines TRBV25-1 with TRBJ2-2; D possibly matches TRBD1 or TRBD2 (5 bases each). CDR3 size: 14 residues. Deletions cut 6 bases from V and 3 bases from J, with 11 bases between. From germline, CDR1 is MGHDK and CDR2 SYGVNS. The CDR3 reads CASSRDGDTGELFF. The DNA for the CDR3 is TGTGCCAGCAGCCGGGACGGTGACACCGGGGAGCTGTTTTTT.

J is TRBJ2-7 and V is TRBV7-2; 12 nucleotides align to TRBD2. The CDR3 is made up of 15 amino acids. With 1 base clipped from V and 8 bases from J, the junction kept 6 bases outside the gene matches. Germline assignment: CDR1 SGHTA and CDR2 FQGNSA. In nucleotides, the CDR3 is TGTGCCAGCAGCTTAGATCTAGCGGGAGGGCCGCAGCAGTACTTC. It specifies CASSLDLAGGPQQYF.

The CDR3 DNA sequence: TGCAGTGCTAGAGATGCCCGCAGAGTGGTGAACTCTGGGGCCAACGTCCTGACTTTC. Residues: CSARDARRVVNSGANVLTF. The chain carries TRBV20-1 and TRBJ2-6, with D hard to call. V shed 0 bases and J shed 0 bases, with 18 bases lying between them. The CDR3 consists of 19 residues. Germline lookup yields CDR1 DFQATT and CDR2 SNEGSKA (reference sequence).

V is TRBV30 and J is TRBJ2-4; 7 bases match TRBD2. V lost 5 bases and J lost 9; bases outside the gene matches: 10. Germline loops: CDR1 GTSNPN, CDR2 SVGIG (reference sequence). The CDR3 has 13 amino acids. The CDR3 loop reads CAWSGTTPGIQYF. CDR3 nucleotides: TGTGCCTGGTCCGGGACTACCCCAGGCATTCAGTACTTC. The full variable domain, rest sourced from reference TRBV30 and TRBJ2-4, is SQTIHQWPATLVQPVGSPLSLECTVEGTSNPNLYWYRQAAGRGLQLLFYSVGIGQISSEVPQNLSASRPQDRQFILSSKKLLLSDSGFYLCAWSGTTPGIQYFGAGTRLSVL.

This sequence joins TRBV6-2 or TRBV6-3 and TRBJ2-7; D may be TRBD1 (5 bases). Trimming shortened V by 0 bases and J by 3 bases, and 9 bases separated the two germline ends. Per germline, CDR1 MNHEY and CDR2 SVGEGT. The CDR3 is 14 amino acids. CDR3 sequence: CASSYSIGVYEQYF. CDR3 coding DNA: TGTGCCAGCAGTTACTCGATAGGGGTCTACGAGCAGTACTTC.

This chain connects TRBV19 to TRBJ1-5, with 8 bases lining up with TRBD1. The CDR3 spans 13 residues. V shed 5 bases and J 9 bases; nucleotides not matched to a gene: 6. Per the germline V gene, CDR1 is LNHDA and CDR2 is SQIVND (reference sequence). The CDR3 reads CASSLDRVLPQHF. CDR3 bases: TGTGCCAGTAGTCTGGACAGGGTGTTGCCCCAGCATTTT.

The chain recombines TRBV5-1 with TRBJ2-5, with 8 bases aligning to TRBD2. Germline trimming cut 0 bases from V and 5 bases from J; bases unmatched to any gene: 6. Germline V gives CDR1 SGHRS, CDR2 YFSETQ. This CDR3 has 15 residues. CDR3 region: CASSLESSGTETQYF. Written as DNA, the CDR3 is TGCGCCAGCAGCTTGGAAAGTAGCGGGACGGAGACCCAGTACTTC.

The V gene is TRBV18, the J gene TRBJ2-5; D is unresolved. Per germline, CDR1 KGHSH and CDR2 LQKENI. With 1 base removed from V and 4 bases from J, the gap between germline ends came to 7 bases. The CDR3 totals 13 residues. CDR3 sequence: CASSPRAGETQYF. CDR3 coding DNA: TGTGCCAGCTCACCACGGGCCGGAGAGACCCAGTACTTC.

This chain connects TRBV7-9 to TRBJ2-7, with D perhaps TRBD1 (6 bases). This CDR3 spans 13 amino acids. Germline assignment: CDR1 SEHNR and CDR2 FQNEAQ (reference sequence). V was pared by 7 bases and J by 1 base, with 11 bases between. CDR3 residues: CASTLGQSYEQYF. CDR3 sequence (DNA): TGTGCCAGCACCCTCGGACAGTCCTACGAGCAGTACTTC.

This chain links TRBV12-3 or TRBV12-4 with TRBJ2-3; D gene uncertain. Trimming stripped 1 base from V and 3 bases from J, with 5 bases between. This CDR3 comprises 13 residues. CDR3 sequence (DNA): TGTGCCAGCAGTTTAGGTGCGACAGATACGCAGTATTTT. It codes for CASSLGATDTQYF.

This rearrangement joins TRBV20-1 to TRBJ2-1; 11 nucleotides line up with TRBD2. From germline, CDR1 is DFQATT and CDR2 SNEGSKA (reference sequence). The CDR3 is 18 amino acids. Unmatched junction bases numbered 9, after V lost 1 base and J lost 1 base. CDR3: CSARGRLAGSKSYNEQFF. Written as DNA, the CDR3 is TGCAGTGCTAGAGGTAGACTAGCGGGATCCAAATCCTACAATGAGCAGTTCTTC.

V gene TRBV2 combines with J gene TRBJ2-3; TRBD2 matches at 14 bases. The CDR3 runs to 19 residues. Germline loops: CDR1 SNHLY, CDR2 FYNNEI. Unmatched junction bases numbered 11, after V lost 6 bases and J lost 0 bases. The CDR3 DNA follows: TGTGCCAGCAGAGGGACTAGCGGGAGTATGGTTCCAAGCACAGATACGCAGTATTTT. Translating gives CASRGTSGSMVPSTDTQYF.